These 21 T cell receptor beta chains share one sample of origin, sequenced in a study of cytomegalovirus exposure and HLA in healthy donors. PCR employed 60 Vbeta and 13 Jbeta primers. Sequenced by immunoSEQ multiplex PCR; TCRdb stores in-frame clones only, minus some. Its listing shows fewer than 100,000 clones. The specimen sequenced was PBMCs. The receptors here all came from a woman aged 55-70 years in good health and CMV-seronegative.

CDR3 DNA sequence: TGTGCCAGCAGCCGAACACCTAGCCGTTTCCATGAGCAGTTCTTC. Translating gives CASSRTPSRFHEQFF. The V gene is TRBV6-5, the J gene TRBJ2-1, with D possibly matching TRBD2 (5 bases). The ends were cut back, 6 bases at V and 8 bases at J, with 20 bases in the middle. Per germline, CDR1 MNHEY and CDR2 SVGAGI. CDR3 size: 15 residues.

The CDR3 coding sequence is TGTGCCAGCAGCTTGGTCGGGGTGCGAACTGAAGCTTTCTTT. Its translation: CASSLVGVRTEAFF. V is TRBV5-4 and J is TRBJ1-1; D not certain. Germline loops: CDR1 SGHNT, CDR2 YYREEE (reference sequence). The CDR3 is 14 residues long. V dropped 0 bases and J dropped 5 bases, with 11 bases sitting between them.

This chain uses TRBV10-2 with TRBJ2-5; possibly TRBD1 for D (5 bases). Trimming took 0 bases from V and 1 from J, leaving 12 bases between them. The germline V gene encodes CDR1 WSHSY and CDR2 SAAADI. The CDR3 sequence is 16 residues long. The CDR3 DNA reads TGCGCCAGCAGTGAGTCCCTTGGGGCCGGCCAAGAGACCCAGTACTTC. This codes for CASSESLGAGQETQYF.

V usage is TRBV4-3 and J usage is TRBJ1-4; no firm D call. Germline V gene sequence: CDR1 LGHNA, CDR2 YSLEER. CDR3 length: 16 amino acids. Trimming shortened V by 1 base and J by 5 bases, and 14 bases separated the two germline ends. CDR3 region: CASSQAGITTNEKLFF. Here the CDR3 DNA reads TGCGCCAGCAGCCAAGCCGGGATCACTACCAATGAAAAACTGTTTTTT.

CDR3 bases: TGTGCCAGCAGCGTAGAAAGCTCACGGGGGGAGACCCAGTACTTC. This codes for CASSVESSRGETQYF. The rearrangement links TRBV9 to TRBJ2-5; tentative D call: TRBD2 (6 bases). The CDR3 has 15 amino acids. Trimming stripped 0 bases from V and 5 bases from J, with 14 bases between. Germline V gene sequence: CDR1 SGDLS, CDR2 YYNGEE.

The J gene is TRBJ1-1, the V gene TRBV5-4; TRBD1 agrees at 11 bases. CDR1 and CDR2 (germline): SGHNT, YYREEE (reference sequence). The junction had 8 bases not matched to a gene; V was cut back by 3 bases and J by 10 bases. The CDR3 contains 14 residues. This CDR3 reads CASSSGQGAQGAFF. CDR3 nucleotide sequence: TGTGCCAGCAGCTCAGGACAGGGGGCGCAGGGAGCTTTCTTT.

V usage is TRBV7-8 and J usage is TRBJ1-4; no clear D gene. The CDR3 loop spans 15 amino acids. The germline V gene has CDR1 SGHVS and CDR2 FQNEAQ. Trimming pared 5 bases from V and 8 bases from J, leaving 18 bases between. The CDR3 is CASSPGSGAWEKLFF. CDR3 nucleotides: TGTGCCAGCAGCCCTGGCAGCGGCGCTTGGGAAAAACTGTTTTTT.

The chain is built from TRBV4-1 and TRBJ2-3; 8 positions agree with TRBD2. With 0 bases clipped from V and 2 bases from J, the junction kept 10 bases outside the gene matches. Germline V gene sequence: CDR1 MGHRA, CDR2 YSYEKL. This CDR3 region has 18 residues. CDR3 DNA sequence: TGCGCCAGCAGCCAAGATAGGGGTAGCGGGACCCCCACAGATACGCAGTATTTT. Its protein product is CASSQDRGSGTPTDTQYF.

The chain has TRBV28 and TRBJ2-7, with TRBD1 matching over 9 bases. The germline gives CDR1 MDHEN, CDR2 SYDVKM. The V gene end was trimmed by 7 bases and the J gene end by 2 bases; junction bases not matched to a gene: 9. The length of the CDR3 is 15 residues. The CDR3 protein is CASTNSGTGPYEQYF. CDR3 sequence (DNA): TGTGCCAGCACCAACTCCGGGACAGGGCCCTACGAGCAGTACTTC.

This chain connects TRBV28 to TRBJ1-4; no clear D gene. The CDR3 runs to 14 residues. V was cut by 5 bases and J by 0 bases, with 7 bases left in between. Germline values: CDR1 MDHEN, CDR2 SYDVKM. In nucleotides, the CDR3 is TGTGCCAGCAGTCCTCAGACAACTAATGAAAAACTGTTTTTT. This gives the protein CASSPQTTNEKLFF.

Details on this clone: The DNA is left out, because the CDR3 cannot be placed on it with certainty; the CDR3 is given as TCRdb lists it. The V call is TRBV5-1, the J call TRBJ2-2; the table's D call, TRBD1, was not checked against the DNA. The germline V gene encodes CDR1 SGHRS and CDR2 YFSETQ. The CDR3 spans 17 amino acids, including both terminal residues. CDR3 residues: CASSRGQGAFGAGELFF.

CDR3 DNA: TGTGCCAGCAGCGGGACAGGGCAAAGAGTCAGTAGAAACACCATATATTTT. It translates to CASSGTGQRVSRNTIYF. This chain joins TRBV2 and TRBJ1-3; 9 bases align to TRBD1. The CDR3 is made up of 17 amino acids. In germline, CDR1 is SNHLY, CDR2 FYNNEI. Unmatched junction bases numbered 14, after V lost 6 bases and J lost 5 bases.

The V gene is TRBV4-3, the J gene TRBJ1-1; D is unclear. Trimming removed 0 bases at V and 0 bases at J, with 8 bases between. In germline, CDR1 is LGHNA, CDR2 YSLEER. This CDR3 has 15 amino acids. This CDR3 reads CASSQEGRMNTEAFF. CDR3 coding DNA: TGCGCCAGCAGCCAAGAGGGGAGGATGAACACTGAAGCTTTCTTT.

The chain joins TRBV21-1 to TRBJ1-2; no check of the table's D call, TRBD1, against the DNA was made. TRBV21-1 is given as a pseudogene. This CDR3 comprises 16 residues. Here the CDR3 reads CASRGTGVSMNYGYTF. The DNA of the CDR3 is TGTGCCAGCAGGGGGACAGGGGTAAGTATGAACTATGGCTACACCTTC.

V and J are TRBV5-1 and TRBJ2-3; 7 nucleotides align to TRBD2. Germline trimming cut 6 bases from V and 4 bases from J; bases unmatched to any gene: 17. This CDR3 spans 17 amino acids. The germline gives CDR1 SGHRS, CDR2 YFSETQ. The DNA of the CDR3 is TGCGCCAGCACCACTTCCCGGACTAGTATTTCATCAGATACGCAGTATTTT. Protein: CASTTSRTSISSDTQYF.

The chain combines TRBV5-1 with TRBJ2-7; 8 bases map to TRBD2. The CDR3 is made up of 12 amino acids. Losses at the gene ends were 2 bases for V and 5 bases for J; bases not matched to a gene: 0. The germline V gene has CDR1 SGHRS and CDR2 YFSETQ. CDR3 DNA: TGCGCCAGCAGCTTTAGCGGGAACGAGCAGTACTTC. It encodes CASSFSGNEQYF.

The gene calls are TRBV27 and TRBJ2-2; 14 bases agree with TRBD2. Losses at the gene ends were 4 bases for V and 7 bases for J; bases not matched to a gene: 5. CDR1 is MNHEY, CDR2 SMNVEV, per germline (reference sequence). The CDR3 has 16 residues. The CDR3 DNA sequence: TGTGCCAGCAGTTCATGGACTAGCGGGAGGCACGGGGAGCTGTTTTTT. Residues: CASSSWTSGRHGELFF.

Remarks on this clone: Other DNA sequences within the sample encode an identical CDR3. J is TRBJ1-2 and V is TRBV6-1; D gene ambiguous. Germline V gene sequence: CDR1 MNHNS, CDR2 SASEGT. The germline V and J ends were trimmed by 1 base and 8 bases, with 17 bases remaining between them. CDR3 size: 15 residues. The CDR3 protein is CASSEGAGRFYGYTF. The CDR3 DNA sequence: TGTGCCAGCAGTGAAGGGGCCGGGAGGTTCTACGGCTACACCTTC.

The chain carries TRBV10-2 and TRBJ1-4, with D perhaps matching TRBD1 (6 bases). The V end was cut by 0 bases, the J end by 3 bases, with 8 bases between. The CDR3 is 15 residues long. Germline V gene sequence: CDR1 WSHSY, CDR2 SAAADI. CDR3 sequence reads: CASSESGAANEKLFF. CDR3 nucleotides: TGCGCCAGCAGTGAGTCGGGGGCGGCTAATGAAAAACTGTTTTTT.

The CDR3 region has the DNA TGTGCCAGCCAACGACTTTCTTTAGGCTACGAGCAGTACTTC. It yields the protein CASQRLSLGYEQYF. The chain has TRBV11-2 and TRBJ2-5; no definite D call. The better agreement between TRBJ2-7 and the DNA end casts doubt on the J call. The CDR3 runs to 14 residues. Germline V gives CDR1 SGHAT, CDR2 FQNNGV.

The CDR3 nucleotides are TGTGCCTTATCCTCCTACAATGAGCAGTTCTTC. Translating it yields CALSSYNEQFF. The chain uses TRBV28 and TRBJ2-1, with D unresolved. Trimming removed 11 bases from V and 0 bases from J, with 5 bases in between. The CDR3 runs to 11 residues. Germline V CDR1 and CDR2: MDHEN, SYDVKM.